This T cell receptor (beta chain) was recovered during a study of read filtering for tumor transcriptome and immune sequencing. About the study: R-ISS stage counts were under 10 for I, about 15 for II, 6 or 7 for III.

The germline V gene encodes CDR1 DFQATT and CDR2 SNEGSKA (reference sequence). This CDR3 is built from 14 residues. The ends were cut back, 7 bases at V and 1 base at J, with 15 bases in the middle. Ten or more counts support this clonotype. From around 440 ng of RNA, a library with molecular barcoded alpha/delta and beta/gamma adaptors was made. MiXCR, applied by TCRdb to the reads, yields one record per CDR3 protein. The sample lists 20,000 or so distinct CDR3 sequences, around 20% occurring once. This receptor was taken from a donor aged 40 or over with multiple myeloma. Sequencing input: a population of CD138-negative cells sorted from bone marrow. This sequence joins TRBV20-1 and TRBJ2-3, with a tentative D call TRBD1 (5 bases). The CDR3 DNA is TGCAGTGGTATCTCAGGGAAAGGCACAGATACGCAGTATTTT. This translates into CSGISGKGTDTQYF.